The T cell receptor beta chain under discussion was sequenced for a study of T cells expressing NK-cell markers (dated by TCRdb to between 2020 and 2021). Broadly, across the study: Three sorted T-cell subsets (CD3+CD56+NKG2C+, CD3+CD56+NKG2C- and CD3+CD56-NKG2C+) from eight donors had their TCR beta-chain repertoires profiled. Seven of the eight sequenced donors were HCMV-seropositive and one was HCMV-seronegative. Randomly selected healthy volunteers, three men and five women, were used as the eight sequenced donors. The libraries were sequenced on Illumina HiSeq 2000/2500, MiSeq or NextSeq, producing 2 x 150 bp reads.

TCRdb names Illumina HiSeq 2000 as the instrument used. TCR beta cDNA libraries were prepared using 5'RACE template switching, which introduced a universal primer site and unique molecular identifiers. Priming for cDNA synthesis came from the TCR beta constant segment, and two successive PCR amplification steps followed. Concerning the study's data processing: Reads were demultiplexed and grouped by UMI with MIGEC, and clonotypes were assembled and quantified with MiTCR. To remove erroneous sequences, TCR cDNA sequences were retained only when supported by two or more reads. The tcR package was used for downstream repertoire analysis, and clonotypes were matched between fractions using CDR3 nucleotide sequence together with V segment. Antigen specificity was annotated against VDJdb with VDJmatch, allowing one amino acid substitution in CDR3. After reprocessing by TCRdb, each CDR3 protein sequence is one entry, and no DNA is given. The V and J calls were not made by the authors but by TCRdb's processing. This sample's table lists over 2,000 distinct CDR3 sequences. The ten biggest clones cover around three quarters of the sample.

HCMV serostatus was determined by detecting HCMV-specific IgG in serum with a commercial ELISA kit. Ficoll density gradient centrifugation was used to isolate peripheral blood mononuclear cells from blood. From a lookup of the germline V gene, CDR1 and CDR2 are SQVTM and ANQGSEA. The CDR3 sequence holds 13 residues, the cysteine and phenylalanine included. No nucleotide data were recorded. The full study reports these points: Those dominant clonotypes were again the most abundant among CD3+CD56-NKG2C+ cells in a few donors, at about 28.3-60.1%. In six donors, the dominant CD3+CD56+NKG2C+ clonotypes ranked among the top 10 CD8+ clonotypes, making up about 1.0-8% of CD8+ T cells. It remained unclear whether the expanded NKG2C-expressing T cell clones were specific for HCMV antigens.

For this clonotype: The antigen it recognizes is unknown.

Sequencing was done on a sample of blood T cells: a sorted CD56 or NKG2C T cell subset, CD4+ or CD8+ T cells, or bulk PBMC T cells (not recorded which). The chain is made from TRBV29-1 and TRBJ2-3; the D call of TRBD1 rests on TCRdb alone, since no DNA is present to check it. This clonotype was sampled from a woman aged 18-29 years in good health. Donor details come from another sample of the same person, matched by shared clones. The CDR3 corresponds to CSVATGETDTQYF.